These 6 T cell receptor beta chains were all obtained from the same sample, sequenced in a study of cytomegalovirus exposure and HLA in healthy donors. PCR amplification relied on 60 Vbeta primers (plus 13 Jbeta primers). The protocol was immunoSEQ multiplex PCR, while the TCRdb copy is restricted to in-frame clones and leaves out a portion. The sample lists approximately 100,000 clones, 79% seen once, with 3% to 3.5% in the top ten. Source material: PBMCs. The receptors stem from a woman aged 40 to 50 in good health and CMV-seronegative.

This chain connects TRBV9 to TRBJ2-7, with D possibly TRBD1 on 5 matching bases. This CDR3 comprises 17 residues. Trimming left V 3 bases short and J 0 bases short, with 19 bases between. Germline lookup yields CDR1 SGDLS and CDR2 YYNGEE. CDR3 sequence (DNA): TGTGCCAGCAGCGCAGACTTCGACAGTCTAGACTCCTACGAGCAGTACTTC. Translated: CASSADFDSLDSYEQYF.

In regard to this clone: The sample contains more than one DNA sequence encoding this CDR3. The gene calls are TRBV5-6 and TRBJ1-3, with TRBD1 matching 8 bases. CDR3 length: 17 residues. Trimming took 0 bases from V and 0 from J; bases not matched to a gene: 5. Germline CDR1 and CDR2: SGHDT and YYEEEE. As DNA, the CDR3 is TGTGCCAGCAGCTTGGTTTCAGGGGGCTACTCTGGAAACACCATATATTTT. It specifies CASSLVSGGYSGNTIYF.

This clone was seen more than once but under ten times. The chain uses TRBV28 and TRBJ2-1; 7 positions agree with TRBD2. CDR3 size: 14 residues. After removal of 6 bases from V and 5 bases from J, the junction contained 7 bases not matched to a gene. Germline V CDR1 and CDR2: MDHEN, SYDVKM. The CDR3 nucleotides are TGTGCCAGCAGGGCCGGGACTAAAAACAATGAGCAGTTCTTC. It specifies CASRAGTKNNEQFF.

The V and J genes are TRBV19 and TRBJ1-2; possibly TRBD1 for D (6 bases). The germline CDR1 and CDR2 sequences are LNHDA and SQIVND (reference sequence). The CDR3 runs 13 residues. The germline V and J ends were trimmed by 8 bases and 2 bases, with 12 bases remaining between them. The DNA for the CDR3 is TGTGCCAGTCAAAAGGGGGAGAACTATGGCTACACCTTC. Protein product: CASQKGENYGYTF.

The V gene is TRBV11-2, the J gene TRBJ1-1; D is perhaps TRBD1 (5 bases). Germline CDR1 is SGHAT and CDR2 is FQNNGV. The CDR3 covers 13 residues. Trimming removed 5 bases at V and 3 bases at J, with 10 bases between. CDR3: CASSPGGDTEAFF. In DNA, the CDR3 is TGTGCCAGCAGCCCTGGGGGGGACACTGAAGCTTTCTTT.

The CDR3 reads CASSPGTSTDTQYF. In DNA form, the CDR3 reads TGCGCCAGCAGCCCCGGGACTTCAACAGATACGCAGTATTTT. V and J are TRBV10-1 and TRBJ2-3; tentative D call: TRBD2 (6 bases). Germline CDR1 WNHNN, CDR2 SYGVQD (reference sequence). There are 14 residues in the CDR3. V was trimmed by 6 bases and J by 3 bases, leaving 13 bases between them.